These T cell receptor beta chains were read from a single sample in a study of PD-L1 blockade in urothelial cancer. Clones were read by immunoSEQ multiplex PCR, and TCRdb kept only the in-frame ones, dropping some. The table includes 35,000 to 50,000 clones, roughly 80% detected once. This specimen consisted of PBMCs, obtained around atezolizumab (anti-PD-L1) treatment. These receptors all come from a man in his 70s with urothelial cancer. Each CDR3 is given with its conserved first and last residue. Fields, in order: V gene, J gene, D gene, clone size, CDR3 protein. D genes are given only for firm matches. A row's size may be missing; if present it is once, few, many or a size class.

TRBV7-9,TRBJ1-1,NA,few,CASSSSRDGGSEAFF
TRBV5-4,TRBJ1-1,NA,NA,CASDSSPGGTEAFF
TRBV5-1,TRBJ1-4,TRBD1,NA,CASSLAIQGAANEKLFF
TRBV12-5,TRBJ1-5,TRBD1,NA,CASGLEGDSILNQPQHF
TRBV11-1,TRBJ1-1,TRBD1,NA,CASSEQGGNTEAFF
TRBV5-6,TRBJ2-5,TRBD2,NA,CASSIAGAYQETQYF
TRBV19,TRBJ2-7,NA,NA,CASSLNGGYEQYF
TRBV7-9,TRBJ2-1,TRBD2,once,CASSFLWTSGRAEEQFF
TRBV28,TRBJ1-2,NA,NA,CASSLGQLYGYTF
TRBV20-1,TRBJ2-3,NA,few,CSAHWTDTQYF
TRBV5-5,TRBJ1-5,NA,once,CASSPQGLDQPQHF
TRBV7-3,TRBJ2-5,TRBD2,NA,CASSFTSGKQETQYF
TRBV19,TRBJ2-1,NA,NA,CASSIDAGQNEQFF
TRBV7-2,TRBJ2-1,NA,NA,CASSFRGTYNEQFF
TRBV2,TRBJ2-1,TRBD1,NA,CASSASGTGYTEQFF
TRBV27,TRBJ2-3,TRBD2,few,CASSPSGLVTQYF
TRBV4-2,TRBJ1-5,NA,NA,CASSQDTSAGRNQPQHF
TRBV2,TRBJ2-2,TRBD2,NA,CASRAGTTDLTGELFF
TRBV28,TRBJ1-1,NA,NA,CASTPGRGNTEAFF
TRBV4-1,TRBJ2-7,TRBD2,NA,CASSQWAGGSSYEQYF
TRBV25-1,TRBJ1-2,TRBD1,few,CASSEYRTGSNYGYTF
TRBV4-3,TRBJ2-7,NA,NA,CASSQVTGIAEQYF
TRBV27,TRBJ2-3,TRBD2,NA,CASSRDYKYF
TRBV19,TRBJ2-2,NA,NA,CASSDPPRGNTGELFF